Below, 20 T cell receptor beta chains from the same sample are listed, as sequenced in a study of OX40 agonist ivuxolimab in advanced cancers. Some clones are missing from TCRdb's copy, which holds only in-frame ones; the method was immunoSEQ multiplex PCR. Among about 92,000 clones listed, about four fifths were seen once. The sequencing used CD4+ or CD8+ T cells sorted from blood, collected in a trial of the OX40 agonist ivuxolimab. Source of these receptors: an adult with an advanced solid tumor such as melanoma, head and neck, liver or kidney cancer.

The rearrangement joins TRBV23-1 to TRBJ1-5; perhaps TRBD1 as D (6 bases). TRBV23-1 is recorded as an ORF, its role being uncertain. This CDR3 spans 20 amino acids. V was pared by 2 bases and J by 1 base, with 24 bases between. CDR3 DNA: TGCGCCAGCAGTCAAAGCCCCCCTTCTCTAACAGGGACGAGCAATCAGCCCCAGCATTTT. Its protein is CASSQSPPSLTGTSNQPQHF.

V gene TRBV19 combines with J gene TRBJ2-1, with D possibly being TRBD2 (6 bases). Germline V gene lookup returns CDR1 LNHDA and CDR2 SQIVND (reference sequence). The V and J ends lost 1 base and 2 bases respectively, with 12 bases between them. The CDR3 is 16 amino acids. CDR3 amino acids: CASSIGISGAYNEQFF. The DNA of the CDR3 is TGTGCCAGTAGTATAGGGATTAGCGGTGCCTACAATGAGCAGTTCTTC.

The chain joins TRBV4-1 to TRBJ1-4; no firm D call. Germline V gives CDR1 MGHRA, CDR2 YSYEKL. The CDR3 length is 15 residues. Trimming removed 0 bases at V and 8 bases at J, with 13 bases between. This chain's CDR3 is CASSQEGHNGEKLFF. CDR3 DNA sequence: TGCGCCAGCAGCCAAGAAGGGCACAACGGCGAAAAACTGTTTTTT.

For this clone: A read error may produce the germline difference seen at one junction end. J is TRBJ2-7 and V is TRBV19; D call uncertain. CDR1 and CDR2 from the germline V gene are LNHDA and SQIVND (reference sequence). This CDR3 contains 13 residues. Here the CDR3 DNA reads TGTGCCAGTAGTGTAGAAGACGGTTACGAGCAGTACTTC. Its protein is CASSVEDGYEQYF.

For the CDR3, the DNA is TGTGCCAGCAGCCGGGGGGACCGTCTCGTTTTCGAGCAGTACTTC. Its protein product is CASSRGDRLVFEQYF. The rearrangement joins TRBV7-9 to TRBJ2-7; 7 bases map to TRBD2. The CDR3 runs to 15 residues. The V segment lost 5 bases and the J segment 6 bases; nucleotides outside the gene matches: 13. Looked up from germline, CDR1 is SEHNR and CDR2 is FQNEAQ (reference sequence).

The gene calls are TRBV29-1 and TRBJ1-3; D is ambiguous. The CDR3 extends over 12 amino acids. Trimming removed 6 bases from V and 0 bases from J, with 6 bases in between. Looked up from germline, CDR1 is SQVTM and CDR2 is ANQGSEA. The CDR3 DNA reads TGCAGCGTCATGAGCTCTGGAAACACCATATATTTT. Translation: CSVMSSGNTIYF. Full variable domain (missing parts from reference TRBV29-1 and TRBJ1-3): SAVISQKPSRDICQRGTSLTIQCQVDSQVTMMFWYRQQPGQSLTLIATANQGSEATYESGFVIDKFPISRPNLTFSTLTVSNMSPEDSSIYLCSVMSSGNTIYFGEGSWLTVV.

This rearrangement joins TRBV4-1 to TRBJ1-2; 9 bases line up with TRBD1. The CDR3 loop spans 16 amino acids. Germline assignment: CDR1 MGHRA and CDR2 YSYEKL. V shed 0 bases and J 7 bases; nucleotides not matched to a gene: 9. CDR3 in DNA: TGCGCCAGCAGCCAAGATTCACAGGGGGCATATGGTGGCTACACCTTC. As protein: CASSQDSQGAYGGYTF.

This clone was counted between two and nine times. V usage is TRBV6-5 and J usage is TRBJ1-5, with D hard to call. Germline V gene data show CDR1 as MNHEY and CDR2 as SVGAGI. This CDR3 region has 12 residues. V was trimmed by 6 bases and J by 4 bases, leaving 7 bases between them. The CDR3 sequence: CASRTRNQPQHF. CDR3 sequence (DNA): TGTGCCAGCAGGACGAGGAATCAGCCCCAGCATTTT.

The chain has TRBV30 and TRBJ2-1; unclear D gene. This CDR3 is 13 amino acids long. Germline V gives CDR1 GTSNPN, CDR2 SVGIG (reference sequence). Trimming shortened V by 2 bases and J by 7 bases, and 12 bases separated the two germline ends. CDR3 bases: TGTGCCTGGAGTTTGGGATCTTCTAATGAGCAGTTCTTC. Translating gives CAWSLGSSNEQFF.

The chain links TRBV14 to TRBJ2-7; 10 bases line up with TRBD1. The V and J ends lost 0 bases and 3 bases, in that order; junction bases with no gene match: 2. Germline assignment: CDR1 SGHDN and CDR2 FVKESK. This CDR3 spans 15 amino acids. The CDR3 DNA is TGTGCCAGCAGCCAAGAGGGACAGGGGATCTACGAGCAGTACTTC. Translating it yields CASSQEGQGIYEQYF. The full variable domain, in which reference TRBV14 and TRBJ2-7 provide the parts outside the CDR3, is EAGVTQFPSHSVIEKGQTVTLRCDPISGHDNLYWYRRVMGKEIKFLLHFVKESKQDESGMPNNRFLAERTGGTYSTLKVQPAELEDSGVYFCASSQEGQGIYEQYFGPGTRLTVT.

This clone turned up a few times. J is TRBJ2-1 and V is TRBV6-6; D is undetermined. Germline values: CDR1 MNHNY, CDR2 SVGAGI (reference sequence). The CDR3 consists of 16 residues. V lost 2 bases and J lost 5, with 16 bases in between. DNA of the CDR3: TGTGCCAGCAGTTACCCGAGCGTCACCGCTAACAATGAGCAGTTCTTC. Translated: CASSYPSVTANNEQFF.

The chain carries TRBV6-1 and TRBJ1-4; D is unclear. Germline V gene lookup returns CDR1 MNHNS and CDR2 SASEGT. V lost 6 bases to trimming and J lost 0 bases, with 5 bases between them. The CDR3 length is 13 residues. The CDR3 DNA is TGTGCCAGCAGAGTTACAACTAATGAAAAACTGTTTTTT. Encoded protein: CASRVTTNEKLFF.

J is TRBJ2-3 and V is TRBV6-5, with TRBD2 identical over 8 bases. Germline values: CDR1 MNHEY, CDR2 SVGAGI. CDR3 length: 16 amino acids. The V and J ends lost 4 bases and 2 bases, in that order; junction bases with no gene match: 8. The CDR3 loop reads CASSSSGGRVTDTQYF. In nucleotides, the CDR3 is TGTGCCAGCAGTTCCTCGGGGGGGCGGGTCACAGATACGCAGTATTTT.

The V gene is TRBV2, the J gene TRBJ2-7, with 8 nucleotides matching TRBD2. The V gene end was trimmed by 6 bases and the J gene end by 6 bases; junction bases not matched to a gene: 13. This CDR3 comprises 15 residues. Germline CDR1 and CDR2: SNHLY and FYNNEI. CDR3 DNA: TGTGCCAGCAGCCCTAAGGCGGCGGGAGGCTCCGAGCAGTACTTC. Encoded protein: CASSPKAAGGSEQYF.

The chain couples TRBV27 to TRBJ2-1; maybe TRBD2 (6 bases). The CDR3 covers 13 residues. Per the germline V gene, CDR1 is MNHEY and CDR2 is SMNVEV (reference sequence). Trimming left V 6 bases short and J 10 bases short, with 16 bases between. CDR3 nucleotides: TGTGCCAGCAGGTTGGCCGGGACTCCGGAGCAGTTCTTC. This gives the protein CASRLAGTPEQFF.

This rearrangement joins TRBV19 to TRBJ1-5, with D possibly being TRBD1 (6 bases). Germline CDR1 reads LNHDA; CDR2 reads SQIVND (reference sequence). The CDR3 contains 15 residues. Trimming shortened V by 7 bases and J by 1 base, and 14 bases separated the two germline ends. The CDR3 nucleotides are TGTGCCAGTACCGGTTGGGGGGCCAGCAATCAGCCCCAGCATTTT. Translating it yields CASTGWGASNQPQHF.

DNA for the CDR3: TGTGCCAGCAGCCAAACAGAGTCTACTAATGAAAAACTGTTTTTT. Protein: CASSQTESTNEKLFF. This sequence joins TRBV4-2 and TRBJ1-4; D is unclear. CDR1 LGHNA and CDR2 YNFKEQ come from the germline V gene. The CDR3 length is 15 residues. V was clipped by 2 bases and J by 2 bases, with 9 bases between them.

The gene calls are TRBV5-4 and TRBJ2-2; the match to TRBD1 covers 8 bases. V shed 4 bases and J 2 bases; nucleotides not matched to a gene: 4. CDR3 length equals 15 residues. The germline V gene has CDR1 SGHNT and CDR2 YYREEE (reference sequence). The CDR3 nucleotides read TGTGCCAGCAGCGCCGGGACAGGCAACACCGGGGAGCTGTTTTTT. Translation gives CASSAGTGNTGELFF. Filled out from reference TRBV5-4 and TRBJ2-2, the complete variable domain reads ETGVTQSPTHLIKTRGQQVTLRCSSQSGHNTVSWYQQALGQGPQFIFQYYREEENGRGNFPPRFSGLQFPNYSSELNVNALELDDSALYLCASSAGTGNTGELFFGEGSRLTVL.

This chain joins TRBV21-1 and TRBJ2-5; the DNA was not used to check the table's D call, TRBD1. TRBV21-1 is marked as a pseudogene. The CDR3 totals 14 residues. The CDR3 nucleotides are TGTGCCAGCCCTACGGGCAGGGGGGAAGAGACCCAGTACTTC. Translating it yields CASPTGRGEETQYF.

This clone was seen ten or more times. The chain couples TRBV9 to TRBJ2-3; D unclear. V lost 0 bases and J lost 4, with 12 bases in between. The CDR3 contains 15 residues. CDR1 and CDR2 from the germline V gene are SGDLS and YYNGEE. The CDR3 region has the DNA TGTGCCAGCAGCGTAGAGCCCCAGCGCCCAGATACGCAGTATTTT. Translating gives CASSVEPQRPDTQYF.